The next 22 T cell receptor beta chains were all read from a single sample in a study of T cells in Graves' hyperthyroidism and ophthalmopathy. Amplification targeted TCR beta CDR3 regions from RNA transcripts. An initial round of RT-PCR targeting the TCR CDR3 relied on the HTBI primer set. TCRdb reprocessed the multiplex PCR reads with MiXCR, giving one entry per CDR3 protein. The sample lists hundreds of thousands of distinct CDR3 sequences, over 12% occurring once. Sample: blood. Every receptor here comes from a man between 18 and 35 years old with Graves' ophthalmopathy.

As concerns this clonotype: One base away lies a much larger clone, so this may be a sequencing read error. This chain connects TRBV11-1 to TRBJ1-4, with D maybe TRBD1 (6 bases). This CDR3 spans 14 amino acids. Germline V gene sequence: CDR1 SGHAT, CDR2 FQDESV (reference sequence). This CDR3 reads CASSLGQNNEKLLF. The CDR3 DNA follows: TGTGCCAGCAGCCTCGGACAGAATAATGAAAAACTGCTTTTT.

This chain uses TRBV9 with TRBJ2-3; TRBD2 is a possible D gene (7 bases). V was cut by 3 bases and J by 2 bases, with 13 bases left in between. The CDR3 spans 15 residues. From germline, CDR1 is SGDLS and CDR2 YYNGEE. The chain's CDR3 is CASSAGGGATDTQYF. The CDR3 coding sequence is TGTGCCAGCAGCGCTGGGGGGGGCGCCACAGATACGCAGTATTTT.

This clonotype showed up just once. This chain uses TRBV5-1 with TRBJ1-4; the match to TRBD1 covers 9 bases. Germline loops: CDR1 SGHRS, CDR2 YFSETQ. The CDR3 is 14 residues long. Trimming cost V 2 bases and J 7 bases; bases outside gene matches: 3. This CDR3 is CASSLQGALEKLFF. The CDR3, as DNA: TGCGCCAGCAGCTTACAGGGGGCACTTGAAAAACTGTTTTTT.

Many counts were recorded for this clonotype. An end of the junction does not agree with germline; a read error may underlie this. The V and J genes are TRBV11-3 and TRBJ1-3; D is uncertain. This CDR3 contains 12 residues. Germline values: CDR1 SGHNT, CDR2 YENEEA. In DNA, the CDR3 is TGTGCCAGCAGCTTAGTTGGAGGGTACCCTATTTTT. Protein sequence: CASSLVGGYPIF. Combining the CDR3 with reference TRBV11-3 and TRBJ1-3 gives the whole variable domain EAGVVQSPRYKIIEKKQPVAFWCNPISGHNTLYWYLQNLGQGPELLIRYENEEAVDDSQLPKDRFSAERLKGVDSTLKIQPAELGDSAVYLCASSLVGGYPIFGEGSWLTVV.

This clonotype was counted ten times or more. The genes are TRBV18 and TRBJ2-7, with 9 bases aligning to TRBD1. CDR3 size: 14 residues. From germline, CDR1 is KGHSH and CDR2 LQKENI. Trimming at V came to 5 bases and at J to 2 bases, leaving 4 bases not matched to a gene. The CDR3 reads CASSLGDRAYEQYF. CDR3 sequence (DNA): TGTGCCAGCTCATTAGGGGACAGGGCCTACGAGCAGTACTTC.

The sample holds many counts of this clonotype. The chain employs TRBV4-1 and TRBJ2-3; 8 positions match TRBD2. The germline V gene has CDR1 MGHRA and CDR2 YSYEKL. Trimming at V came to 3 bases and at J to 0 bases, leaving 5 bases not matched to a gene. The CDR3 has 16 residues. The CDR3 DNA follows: TGCGCCAGCAGCCAGGGCGGGAGGTGGAGCACAGATACGCAGTATTTT. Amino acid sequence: CASSQGGRWSTDTQYF.

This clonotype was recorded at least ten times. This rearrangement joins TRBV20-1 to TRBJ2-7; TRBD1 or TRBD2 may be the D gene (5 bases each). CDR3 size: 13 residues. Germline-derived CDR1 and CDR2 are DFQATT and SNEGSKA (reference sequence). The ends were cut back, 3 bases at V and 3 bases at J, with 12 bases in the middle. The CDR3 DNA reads TGCAGTGCTAGGCCAGGGACGAACTACGAGCAGTACTTC. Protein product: CSARPGTNYEQYF.

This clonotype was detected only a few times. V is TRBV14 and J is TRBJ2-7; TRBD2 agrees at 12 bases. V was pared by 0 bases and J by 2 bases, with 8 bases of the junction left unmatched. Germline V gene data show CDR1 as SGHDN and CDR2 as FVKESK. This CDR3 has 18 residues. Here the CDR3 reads CASSQDYPTSGRPYEQYF. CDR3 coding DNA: TGTGCCAGCAGCCAAGACTATCCCACTAGCGGGAGGCCCTACGAGCAGTACTTC.

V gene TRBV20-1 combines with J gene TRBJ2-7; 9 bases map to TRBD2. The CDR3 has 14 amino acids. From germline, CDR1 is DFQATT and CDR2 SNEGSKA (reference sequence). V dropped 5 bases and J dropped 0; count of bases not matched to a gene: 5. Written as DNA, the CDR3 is TGCAGTGCTGCCAGAGCGGGAGGCTCCTACGAGCAGTACTTC. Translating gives CSAARAGGSYEQYF.

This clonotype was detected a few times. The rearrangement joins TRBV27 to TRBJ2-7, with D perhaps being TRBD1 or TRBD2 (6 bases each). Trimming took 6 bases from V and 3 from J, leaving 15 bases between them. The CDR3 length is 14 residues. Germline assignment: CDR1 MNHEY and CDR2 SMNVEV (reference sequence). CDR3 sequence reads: CASSYGGGRYEQYF. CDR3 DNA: TGTGCCAGCAGCTACGGTGGGGGGCGCTACGAGCAGTACTTC.

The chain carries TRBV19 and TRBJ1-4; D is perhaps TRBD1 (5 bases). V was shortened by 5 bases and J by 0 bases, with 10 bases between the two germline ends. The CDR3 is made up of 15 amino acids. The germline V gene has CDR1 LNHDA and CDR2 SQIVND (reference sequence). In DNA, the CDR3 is TGTGCCAGTAGTGCACCCAGGGCAACTAATGAAAAACTGTTTTTT. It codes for CASSAPRATNEKLFF.

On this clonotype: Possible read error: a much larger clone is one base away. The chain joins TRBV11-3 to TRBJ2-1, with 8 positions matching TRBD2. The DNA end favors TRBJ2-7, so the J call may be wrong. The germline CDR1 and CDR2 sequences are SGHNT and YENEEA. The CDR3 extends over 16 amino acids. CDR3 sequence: CASSLGGRGAGNEQYF. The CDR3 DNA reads TGTGCCAGCAGCTTAGGAGGGCGGGGGGCCGGGAATGAGCAGTACTTC.

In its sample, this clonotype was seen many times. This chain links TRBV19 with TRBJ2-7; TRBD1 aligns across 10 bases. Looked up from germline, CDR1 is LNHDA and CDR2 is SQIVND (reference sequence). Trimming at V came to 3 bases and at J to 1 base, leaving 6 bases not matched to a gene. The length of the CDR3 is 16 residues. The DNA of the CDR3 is TGTGCCAGTAGTATCGGGGGACAGGGGTGGTCCTACGAGCAGTACTTC. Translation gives CASSIGGQGWSYEQYF.

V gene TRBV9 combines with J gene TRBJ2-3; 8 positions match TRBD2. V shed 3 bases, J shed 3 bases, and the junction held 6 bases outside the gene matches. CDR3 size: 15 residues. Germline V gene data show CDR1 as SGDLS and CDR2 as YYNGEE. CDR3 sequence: CASSDGGAGTDTQYF. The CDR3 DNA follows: TGTGCCAGCAGCGACGGGGGGGCCGGGACAGATACGCAGTATTTT.

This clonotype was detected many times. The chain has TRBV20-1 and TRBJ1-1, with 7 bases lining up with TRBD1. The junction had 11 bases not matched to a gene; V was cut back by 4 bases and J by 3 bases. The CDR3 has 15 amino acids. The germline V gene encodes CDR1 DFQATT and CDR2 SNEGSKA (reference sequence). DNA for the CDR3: TGCAGTGCTAAGGGGACAGTGACCTGGGACACTGAAGCTTTCTTT. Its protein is CSAKGTVTWDTEAFF.

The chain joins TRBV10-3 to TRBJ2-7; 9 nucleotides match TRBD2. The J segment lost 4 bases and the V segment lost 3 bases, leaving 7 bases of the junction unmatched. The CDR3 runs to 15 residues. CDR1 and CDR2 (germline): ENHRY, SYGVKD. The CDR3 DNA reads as TGTGCCATCAGTGACGATAGCGGGGGTATTTACGAGCAGTACTTC. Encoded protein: CAISDDSGGIYEQYF.

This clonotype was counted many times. The CDR3 reads CASKASGGNEQFF. The CDR3 nucleotides are TGTGCCAGCAAGGCTAGCGGGGGGAATGAGCAGTTCTTC. This rearrangement joins TRBV9 to TRBJ2-1; TRBD2 matches 11 bases. This CDR3 spans 13 amino acids. V dropped 6 bases and J dropped 7; count of bases not matched to a gene: 3. Germline CDR1 is SGDLS and CDR2 is YYNGEE.

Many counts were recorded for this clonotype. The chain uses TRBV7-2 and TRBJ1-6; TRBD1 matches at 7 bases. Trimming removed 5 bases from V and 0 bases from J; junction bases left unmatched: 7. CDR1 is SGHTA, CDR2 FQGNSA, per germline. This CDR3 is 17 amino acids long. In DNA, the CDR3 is TGTGCCAGCAGCCTATGGGACAGCAGCTCCTATAATTCACCCCTCCACTTT. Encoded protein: CASSLWDSSSYNSPLHF.

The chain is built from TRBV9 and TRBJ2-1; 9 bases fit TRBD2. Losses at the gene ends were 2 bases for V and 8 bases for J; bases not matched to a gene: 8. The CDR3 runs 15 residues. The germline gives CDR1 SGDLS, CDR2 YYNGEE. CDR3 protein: CASSVLAGFFYEQFF. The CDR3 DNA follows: TGTGCCAGCAGCGTCCTAGCGGGATTTTTTTATGAGCAGTTCTTC.

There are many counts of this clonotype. CDR3: CASSLGRLTEAFF. CDR3 nucleotides: TGTGCCAGCAGTTTAGGCAGACTCACTGAAGCTTTCTTT. J is TRBJ1-1 and V is TRBV12-3 or TRBV12-4; D is unclear. Trimming cost V 1 base and J 4 bases, with 7 bases left between them. The CDR3 sequence is 13 residues long.

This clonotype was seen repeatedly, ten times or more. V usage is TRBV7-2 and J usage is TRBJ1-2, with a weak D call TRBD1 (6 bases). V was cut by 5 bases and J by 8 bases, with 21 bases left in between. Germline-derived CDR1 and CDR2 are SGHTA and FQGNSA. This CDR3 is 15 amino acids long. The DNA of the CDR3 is TGTGCCAGCAGCCGTTTGGCGGACAGAGGCATCGGCTACACCTTC. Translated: CASSRLADRGIGYTF.

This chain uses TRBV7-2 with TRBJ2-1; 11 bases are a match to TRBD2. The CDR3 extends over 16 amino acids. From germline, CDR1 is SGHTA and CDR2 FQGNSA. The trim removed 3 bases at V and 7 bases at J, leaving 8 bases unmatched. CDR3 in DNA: TGTGCCAGCAGCTTTAGCGGGGGGGCCGGAAGAAATGAGCAGTTCTTC. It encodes CASSFSGGAGRNEQFF.